This entry is about one T cell receptor (beta chain). Which antigen it targets is not known. The record has no base qualities; no much larger clone is one base away. From a lookup of the germline V gene, CDR1 and CDR2 are SGHTA and FQGNSA. The CDR3 has 15 amino acids, counting the end cysteine and phenylalanine. Only the CDR3 DNA is retained, 45 bases long and in frame from the first base. V loses 2 bases of germline sequence and J loses 0 bases, and the interval between the two ends is 8 bases. The trial excluded patients who had a history of autoimmune disease or who were on systemic immunosuppression. Peripheral blood for TCR sequencing was collected from all dose cohorts at baseline, on cycle 4 day 1, and on cycle 7 day 1. The samples were taken from a phase I, first-in-human, multicenter, open-label dose-escalation trial of ivuxolimab. Adults with locally advanced or metastatic head and neck squamous cell, hepatocellular, melanoma or renal cell carcinoma were enrolled in the trial. Before TCR sequencing, CD4+ and CD8+ T cells were separately sorted from peripheral blood.

Genomic DNA was extracted from sorted cells for sequencing of the TCRbeta CDR3 region. TCRbeta CDR3 regions were sequenced using the immunoSEQ Assay. Imported from immuneACCESS, the table was reduced by TCRdb to in-frame sequences with V and J called. These copies leave out some clones; in studies compared against another copy, an unresolved V gene accounts for under half, and the cause of the remainder is not known. This sample comprises tens of thousands of clones, 80% of them detected only once. The ten biggest clones cover around 6.8% of the sample. The sample is drawn from a study of OX40 agonist ivuxolimab in advanced cancers. General notes on the study: Ivuxolimab was an agonistic, fully human IgG2 monoclonal antibody directed against OX40 (CD134), a costimulatory receptor. In the dose-escalation cohort, about four fifths of patients were male, and the mean age was 60 years with a range of roughly 20 to 80. Of the roughly 51 dose-escalation patients, hepatocellular carcinoma was present in some 19, melanoma in roughly 15, renal cell carcinoma in 9 and head and neck cancer in 9. Intravenous ivuxolimab was administered to patients every 2 weeks at six dose levels: 0.01, 0.1, 0.3, 1.5, 3 and 10 mg/kg. The paper reports the monotherapy dose-escalation portion (N of about 47 patients) of the phase I ivuxolimab trial. Partial responses were achieved by three dose-escalation patients, of whom one had hepatocellular carcinoma and two had cutaneous melanoma. Prior anti-PD-1, anti-PD-L1 or anti-CTLA-4 therapy was permitted, and 40% of dose-escalation patients had received checkpoint inhibitors. Peripheral TCRbeta sequencing aimed to test whether ivuxolimab altered TCR sequence diversity and caused clonal T-cell expansion.

General conclusions and limits of the study: Low levels of normalized T-cell clonal expansion were also seen in some patients who did not respond. In the 0.1-3.0 mg/kg groups, partial responders were among the patients with the lowest normalized peripheral clonal expansion, particularly in CD8+ T cells. At doses of 0.1 to 3.0 mg/kg, clonal expansion of both CD4+ and CD8+ T cells in blood was seen between baseline and week 6. After ivuxolimab, expanded clones were on average more numerous among CD8+ T cells than among CD4+ T cells. Antigen specificity was not determined for the clonally expanded peripheral T cells.

The sequencing used CD4+ or CD8+ T cells sorted from blood, collected in a trial of the OX40 agonist ivuxolimab. The clonotype was recovered from an adult with an advanced solid tumor such as melanoma, head and neck, liver or kidney cancer. The chain uses TRBV7-2 and TRBJ2-1, with the identity of the D gene unclear. The CDR3 reads CASSLYKSSYNEQFF. The DNA sequence is as follows: TGTGCCAGCAGCTTATACAAGAGCTCCTACAATGAGCAGTTCTTC.